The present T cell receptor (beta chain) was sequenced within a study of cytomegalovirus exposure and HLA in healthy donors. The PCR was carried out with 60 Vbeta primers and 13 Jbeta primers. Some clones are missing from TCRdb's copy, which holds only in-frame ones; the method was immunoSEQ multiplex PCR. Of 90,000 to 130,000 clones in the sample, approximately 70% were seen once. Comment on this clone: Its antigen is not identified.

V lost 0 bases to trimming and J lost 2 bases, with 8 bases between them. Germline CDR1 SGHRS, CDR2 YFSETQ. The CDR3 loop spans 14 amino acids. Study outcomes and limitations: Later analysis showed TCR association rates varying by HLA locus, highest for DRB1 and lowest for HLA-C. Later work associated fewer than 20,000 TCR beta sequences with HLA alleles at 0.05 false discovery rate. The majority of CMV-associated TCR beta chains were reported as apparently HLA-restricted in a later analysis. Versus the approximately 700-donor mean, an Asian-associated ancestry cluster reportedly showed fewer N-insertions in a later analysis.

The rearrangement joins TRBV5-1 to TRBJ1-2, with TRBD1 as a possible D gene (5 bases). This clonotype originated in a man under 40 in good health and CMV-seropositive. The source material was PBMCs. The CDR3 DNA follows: TGCGCCAGCAGCTTGGAACAGGCGAACTATGGCTACACCTTC. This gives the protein CASSLEQANYGYTF.